The 18 T cell receptor beta chains listed next were all sequenced from one sample in a study of blood T cell repertoires in COVID-19. Some clones are missing from TCRdb's copy, which holds only in-frame ones; the method was immunoSEQ multiplex PCR. The table records approximately 220,000 clones, approximately 86% of them present only once. Sequences were obtained from PBMCs or T cells enriched from blood (not recorded which). These receptor sequences come from a woman in her twenties or thirties who had been exposed to COVID-19.

The chain couples TRBV29-1 to TRBJ1-1; D perhaps matches TRBD1 (6 bases). V lost 3 bases, J lost 1 base, and 18 bases lay in between. Germline V gene lookup returns CDR1 SQVTM and CDR2 ANQGSEA. This CDR3 contains 16 residues. This CDR3 is CSVEILSGVGNTEAFF. The CDR3 DNA reads as TGCAGCGTTGAGATTTTGTCAGGGGTTGGGAACACTGAAGCTTTCTTT.

This sequence joins TRBV2 and TRBJ1-2; 8 bases are a match to TRBD1. V lost 10 bases to trimming and J lost 2 bases; unmatched junction nucleotides: 6. Looked up from germline, CDR1 is SNHLY and CDR2 is FYNNEI. CDR3 length: 13 residues. This CDR3 reads CATRQGQNYGYTF. In nucleotides, the CDR3 is TGTGCCACCAGACAGGGGCAGAACTATGGCTACACCTTC.

This chain connects TRBV6-5 to TRBJ1-1; D is undetermined. With 8 bases removed from V and 1 base from J, the gap between germline ends came to 5 bases. Germline CDR1 MNHEY, CDR2 SVGAGI. The CDR3 contains 11 residues. This CDR3 is CASGRNTEAFF. The CDR3 bases are TGTGCCAGCGGGCGGAACACTGAAGCTTTCTTT.

This chain links TRBV4-2 with TRBJ2-1; TRBD2 aligns across 8 bases. The CDR3 loop spans 15 amino acids. CDR1 and CDR2 from the germline V gene are LGHNA and YNFKEQ. Trimming cost V 4 bases and J 5 bases; bases outside gene matches: 7. CDR3 protein: CASSRSGGSHNEQFF. The CDR3 DNA sequence: TGTGCCAGCAGCCGAAGCGGGGGAAGCCACAATGAGCAGTTCTTC.

The chain employs TRBV9 and TRBJ2-3, with 7 bases lining up with TRBD2. The junction had 16 bases not matched to a gene; V was cut back by 0 bases and J by 0 bases. CDR1 SGDLS and CDR2 YYNGEE come from the germline V gene. This CDR3 comprises 20 residues. CDR3 sequence reads: CASSVATAGRWGGSTDTQYF. CDR3 DNA sequence: TGTGCCAGCAGCGTAGCTACGGCGGGTAGATGGGGGGGGAGCACAGATACGCAGTATTTT.

The J gene is TRBJ1-2, the V gene TRBV18, with D hard to call. The CDR3 covers 14 residues. Germline V gene lookup returns CDR1 KGHSH and CDR2 LQKENI. Trimming removed 3 bases at V and 2 bases at J, with 10 bases between. The CDR3 DNA is TGTGCCAGCTCACCTCTTGGGCAGAACTATGGCTACACCTTC. It yields the protein CASSPLGQNYGYTF.

This clone was counted many times. Here the CDR3 DNA reads TGTGCCAGCAGCTCCAAGGGGGAGGGCAGGGAACTGTTTTTT. It encodes CASSSKGEGRELFF. The genes are TRBV13 and TRBJ1-4; maybe TRBD1 (6 bases). Deletions cut 4 bases from V and 12 bases from J, with 18 bases between. Germline CDR1 PRHDT, CDR2 FYEKMQ (reference sequence). The CDR3 length is 14 residues.

The chain carries TRBV7-2 and TRBJ1-5; 7 nucleotides line up with TRBD1. The CDR3 sequence is 15 residues long. Trimming took 4 bases from V and 1 from J; bases not matched to a gene: 4. The V gene's germline CDR1 is SGHTA and CDR2 FQGNSA. This CDR3 is CASSWTGPSNQPQHF. The CDR3 bases are TGTGCCAGCAGCTGGACAGGACCAAGCAATCAGCCCCAGCATTTT.

Here the CDR3 DNA reads TGTGCCAGCAGTCTCCCCGGGTCCGAGACCCAGTACTTC. It codes for CASSLPGSETQYF. This chain links TRBV25-1 with TRBJ2-5; no definite D call. V lost 5 bases to trimming and J lost 5 bases, with 12 bases between them. The CDR3 is made up of 13 amino acids. The germline gives CDR1 MGHDK, CDR2 SYGVNS.

V and J are TRBV15 and TRBJ2-5; D not certain. CDR1 is LNHNV and CDR2 is YYDKDF in the germline V gene (reference sequence). The CDR3 is 14 amino acids. V gave up 0 bases and J gave up 5 bases, with 10 bases separating them. The CDR3 DNA sequence: TGTGCCACCAGCAGAGAAGCAAATCGTGAGACCCAGTACTTC. Protein sequence: CATSREANRETQYF.

The chain links TRBV10-3 to TRBJ2-1; weak D call: TRBD1 (6 bases). Trimming stripped 6 bases from V and 2 bases from J, with 11 bases between. Germline V CDR1 and CDR2: ENHRY, SYGVKD. CDR3 length equals 14 residues. CDR3 loop: CAIRQTGTYNEQFF. In DNA, the CDR3 is TGTGCCATCAGACAGACAGGTACCTACAATGAGCAGTTCTTC.

The rearrangement uses TRBV19 and TRBJ2-7, with 9 bases that match TRBD1. This CDR3 has 14 residues. Germline values: CDR1 LNHDA, CDR2 SQIVND (reference sequence). Trimming cost V 3 bases and J 3 bases; bases outside gene matches: 3. CDR3 sequence (DNA): TGTGCCAGTAGTATTGGGACAGGGTTCTACGAGCAGTACTTC. It translates to CASSIGTGFYEQYF.

In regard to this clone: Other DNA sequences in this sample translate to the same CDR3. This chain joins TRBV3-1 (or the pseudogene TRBV3-2) and TRBJ1-3, with D possibly TRBD1 on 5 matching bases. The CDR3 sequence is 18 residues long. Germline CDR1 and CDR2: LGHDT and YNNKEL (reference sequence). V lost 4 bases and J lost 3, with 22 bases in between. The CDR3 nucleotides are TGTGCCAGCAGCCCCGCTTACGGACAAGGGGCGCGTGGAAACACCATATATTTT. Translating it yields CASSPAYGQGARGNTIYF.

The rearrangement uses TRBV3-1 (or the pseudogene TRBV3-2) and TRBJ1-1, with 8 bases lining up with TRBD1. CDR1 is LGHDT and CDR2 is YNNKEL in the germline V gene (reference sequence). The CDR3 totals 12 residues. V was pared by 4 bases and J by 11 bases, with 6 bases of the junction left unmatched. The CDR3 loop is CASSPGGRVAFF. CDR3 DNA: TGTGCCAGCAGCCCAGGGGGCAGGGTGGCTTTCTTT.

V is TRBV30 and J is TRBJ2-1, with D possibly TRBD1 on 5 matching bases. Trimming cost V 4 bases and J 3 bases, with 10 bases left between them. Germline V gene data show CDR1 as GTSNPN and CDR2 as SVGIG (reference sequence). CDR3 length equals 13 residues. The CDR3 sequence is CAWTAGLYNEQFF. CDR3 DNA: TGTGCCTGGACGGCAGGGCTCTACAATGAGCAGTTCTTC.

Only one count was recorded for this clone. The genes are TRBV5-1 and TRBJ1-2; D remains ambiguous. Between the trimmed V and J ends, which lost 1 base and 4 bases, there was a span of 8 bases. The CDR3 runs 13 residues. CDR1 and CDR2 (germline): SGHRS, YFSETQ. CDR3 nucleotide sequence: TGCGCCAGCAGCTTGACGACGGGCTATGGCTACACCTTC. It yields the protein CASSLTTGYGYTF.

The chain links TRBV10-1 to TRBJ1-1; D not certain. Trimming took 0 bases from V and 4 from J, leaving 21 bases between them. Germline CDR1 is WNHNN and CDR2 is SYGVQD (reference sequence). The CDR3 runs 18 residues. The CDR3 bases are TGCGCCAGCAGTGAGTCCCGAGGTAGACGCGCTCGGGGCACTGAAGCTTTCTTT. Translated, it gives CASSESRGRRARGTEAFF.

This clone showed up just once. The chain's CDR3 is CAGMEQNNSPLHF. The CDR3 DNA reads TGTGCCGGAATGGAACAGAATAATTCACCCCTCCACTTT. The gene calls are TRBV30 and TRBJ1-6; D gene unclear. Trimming pared 8 bases from V and 5 bases from J, leaving 13 bases between. Germline V gene data show CDR1 as GTSNPN and CDR2 as SVGIG (reference sequence). This CDR3 is 13 amino acids long.